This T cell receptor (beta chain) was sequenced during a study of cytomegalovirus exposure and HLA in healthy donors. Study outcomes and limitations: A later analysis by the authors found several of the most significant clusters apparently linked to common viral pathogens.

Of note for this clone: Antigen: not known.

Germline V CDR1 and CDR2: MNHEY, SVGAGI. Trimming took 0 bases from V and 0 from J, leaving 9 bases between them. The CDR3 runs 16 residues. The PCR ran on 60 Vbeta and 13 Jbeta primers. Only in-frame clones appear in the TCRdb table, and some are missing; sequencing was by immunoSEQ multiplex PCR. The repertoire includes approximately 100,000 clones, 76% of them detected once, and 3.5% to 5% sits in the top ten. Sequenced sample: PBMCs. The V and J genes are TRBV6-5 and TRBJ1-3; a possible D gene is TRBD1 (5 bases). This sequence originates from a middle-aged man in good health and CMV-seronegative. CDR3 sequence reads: CASSYSYRSSGNTIYF. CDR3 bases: TGTGCCAGCAGTTACTCGTACAGGAGCTCTGGAAACACCATATATTTT.